This T cell receptor (beta chain) is drawn from a study of blood T cell repertoires in COVID-19. Data came from immunoSEQ multiplex PCR; TCRdb stores just in-frame clones and leaves some out. The sample contains about 130,000 clones, about 72% of which appear only once. CDR1 and CDR2 from the germline V gene are SGHRS and YFSETQ. Unmatched junction bases numbered 6, after V lost 4 bases and J lost 7 bases. CDR3 size: 15 residues. This clone has a handful of counts. This TCR was sampled from a woman between 65 and 79 years old with acute or convalescent COVID-19. J is TRBJ2-1 and V is TRBV5-1; 12 nucleotides line up with TRBD2. What was sequenced was peripheral blood. The CDR3: CASSVLAGGDNEQFF. Written as DNA, the CDR3 is TGCGCCAGCAGCGTGCTAGCGGGGGGGGATAATGAGCAGTTCTTC.